These 10 T cell receptor beta chains share one sample of origin, sequenced in a study of shared T cell receptors in the human thymus. Profiling relied on immunoSEQ multiplex PCR, and the TCRdb table lists in-frame clones only, not all of them. The sample has under 850,000 clones; approximately 87% are singletons. Another study also made use of these data, one on human thymus T cells.

Material for sequencing was thymocytes. The receptors come from a boy in the first two years of life with a congenital heart defect.

This clone was found a few times. The gene calls are TRBV28 and TRBJ2-3; TRBD1 matches at 7 bases. Germline CDR1 MDHEN, CDR2 SYDVKM. The CDR3 has 14 residues. Trimming took 5 bases from V and 0 from J; bases not matched to a gene: 2. CDR3 region: CASSEDRSTDTQYF. The CDR3 DNA is TGTGCCAGCAGTGAGGACAGGAGCACAGATACGCAGTATTTT.

The J gene is TRBJ2-1, the V gene TRBV6-4; 8 bases align to TRBD2. V lost 0 bases to trimming and J lost 0 bases; unmatched junction nucleotides: 7. CDR3 size: 18 residues. Germline CDR1 is MRHNA and CDR2 is SNTAGT. For the CDR3, the DNA is TGTGCCAGCAGTGACTCCCCAATAGCGGGGACCTCCTACAATGAGCAGTTCTTC. Translation: CASSDSPIAGTSYNEQFF.

The chain joins TRBV5-4 to TRBJ2-5; 11 bases line up with TRBD2. With 3 bases clipped from V and 4 bases from J, the junction kept 8 bases outside the gene matches. From germline, CDR1 is SGHNT and CDR2 YYREEE (reference sequence). The CDR3 spans 16 residues. CDR3 nucleotides: TGTGCCAGCAGCTGGATAGCGGGAGGGCGAGGAGAGACCCAGTACTTC. This codes for CASSWIAGGRGETQYF.

This clone was observed once. The chain uses TRBV7-8 and TRBJ2-7; 10 positions agree with TRBD2. The V gene's germline CDR1 is SGHVS and CDR2 FQNEAQ. This CDR3 spans 16 amino acids. The J segment lost 3 bases and the V segment lost 7 bases, leaving 12 bases of the junction unmatched. The CDR3: CASTLGLAPHLYEQYF. DNA for the CDR3: TGTGCCAGCACTTTGGGACTAGCGCCACACCTCTACGAGCAGTACTTC. Full variable domain (rest looked up from reference TRBV7-8 and TRBJ2-7): GAGVSQSPRYKVAKRGQDVALRCDPISGHVSLFWYQQALGQGPEFLTYFQNEAQLDKSGLPSDRFFAERPEGSVSTLKIQRTQQEDSAVYLCASTLGLAPHLYEQYFGPGTRLTVT.

The chain uses TRBV10-2 and TRBJ2-7; 10 positions agree with TRBD1. The V and J ends lost 8 bases and 2 bases, in that order; junction bases with no gene match: 0. CDR3 length equals 12 residues. Germline CDR1 WSHSY, CDR2 SAAADI. CDR3 amino acids: CASGQGAYEQYF. For the CDR3, the DNA is TGCGCCAGCGGACAGGGGGCCTACGAGCAGTACTTC.

V usage is TRBV27 and J usage is TRBJ1-1; D might be TRBD1 (5 bases). Germline V gives CDR1 MNHEY, CDR2 SMNVEV (reference sequence). The CDR3 is 14 residues long. Trimming removed 3 bases at V and 4 bases at J, with 12 bases between. DNA for the CDR3: TGTGCCAGCAGTTTGGCGGGGACGGGCACTGAAGCTTTCTTT. Translated: CASSLAGTGTEAFF.

This clone was counted between two and nine times. The chain couples TRBV28 to TRBJ2-7; D might be TRBD1 (6 bases). The CDR3 length is 13 residues. Germline assignment: CDR1 MDHEN and CDR2 SYDVKM. Trimming removed 2 bases from V and 5 bases from J, with 10 bases in between. The CDR3: CASSLPDSDEQYF. The DNA for the CDR3 is TGTGCCAGCAGTTTACCGGACAGTGACGAGCAGTACTTC.

The chain links TRBV18 to TRBJ1-2, with D possibly TRBD1 on 6 matching bases. Trimming took off 2 bases at V and 2 bases at J, with 27 bases between the two ends. Germline V gene data show CDR1 as KGHSH and CDR2 as LQKENI. The CDR3 consists of 20 residues. Written as DNA, the CDR3 is TGTGCCAGCTCACCAGTTGGTCCGGACATTTTCGGGGGGCTGAACTATGGCTACACCTTC. Translating it yields CASSPVGPDIFGGLNYGYTF.

This rearrangement joins TRBV27 to TRBJ2-1; TRBD2 aligns across 8 bases. In germline, CDR1 is MNHEY, CDR2 SMNVEV (reference sequence). After removal of 3 bases from V and 4 bases from J, the junction contained 5 bases not matched to a gene. The length of the CDR3 is 15 residues. CDR3 in amino acids: CASSFKRESYNEQFF. The CDR3 bases are TGTGCCAGCAGTTTCAAGCGGGAGTCTTACAATGAGCAGTTCTTC.

The chain combines TRBV6-5 with TRBJ2-1; 8 bases map to TRBD1. The CDR3 is made up of 14 amino acids. Per the germline V gene, CDR1 is MNHEY and CDR2 is SVGAGI. The trim removed 6 bases at V and 6 bases at J, leaving 7 bases unmatched. DNA for the CDR3: TGTGCCAGCAGCCCCGGGACAGGAGTCAATGAGCAGTTCTTC. This sequence encodes CASSPGTGVNEQFF.